One and the same sample provided the 4 T cell receptor beta chains below, sequenced in a study of CD8 T cells in Susac syndrome. Reverse transcription of roughly 0.5 to 1 ug RNA was carried out with random hexamers. TCRdb re-analysed the immunoSEQ multiplex PCR reads in MiXCR, keeping a single row per CDR3 protein. The repertoire consists of a few hundred thousand distinct CDR3 sequences, with approximately 89% occurring once and the leading ten covering around 0.18%. Sequencing input: CD8+ T cells from PBMCs. These receptor sequences come from a human donor with multiple sclerosis.

This clonotype was counted once. This chain joins TRBV11-2 and TRBJ2-3; D tentatively reads TRBD1 or TRBD2 (5 bases each). Per the germline V gene, CDR1 is SGHAT and CDR2 is FQNNGV. Trimming pared 2 bases from V and 0 bases from J, leaving 9 bases between. There are 15 residues in the CDR3. The CDR3 DNA reads TGTGCCAGCAGCTTACGGGACCCTAGCACAGATACGCAGTATTTT. It yields the protein CASSLRDPSTDTQYF. The complete variable domain, with remaining parts taken from reference TRBV11-2 and TRBJ2-3, reads EAGVAQSPRYKIIEKRQSVAFWCNPISGHATLYWYQQILGQGPKLLIQFQNNGVVDDSQLPKDRFSAERLKGVDSTLKIQPAKLEDSAVYLCASSLRDPSTDTQYFGPGTRLTVL.

V usage is TRBV9 and J usage is TRBJ2-5; D is possibly TRBD2 (5 bases). CDR3 length: 12 residues. Trimming shortened V by 3 bases and J by 5 bases, and 8 bases separated the two germline ends. Germline lookup yields CDR1 SGDLS and CDR2 YYNGEE. The CDR3 DNA is TGTGCCAGCAGCGGGACTTCGGAGACCCAGTACTTC. It yields the protein CASSGTSETQYF.

The chain uses TRBV20-1 and TRBJ1-1; unclear D gene. The CDR3 covers 13 residues. Germline assignment: CDR1 DFQATT and CDR2 SNEGSKA (reference sequence). The V end lost 3 bases, the J end lost 0 bases, and 8 bases lay between the germline ends. Here the CDR3 reads CSASANMNTEAFF. The CDR3 nucleotides read TGCAGTGCTAGTGCAAATATGAACACTGAAGCTTTCTTT.

This clonotype was seen once. The gene calls are TRBV27 and TRBJ1-1; TRBD1 matches at 8 bases. This CDR3 has 15 residues. The V segment lost 4 bases and the J segment 0 bases; nucleotides outside the gene matches: 4. Germline V gives CDR1 MNHEY, CDR2 SMNVEV (reference sequence). Here the CDR3 DNA reads TGTGCCAGCAGTTCTGGACAGGGTTTGAACACTGAAGCTTTCTTT. This sequence encodes CASSSGQGLNTEAFF.